The following is a T cell receptor (beta chain) sequence with its context. Its antigen is unknown. Germline CDR1 reads LNHDA; CDR2 reads SQIVND (reference sequence). The V and J ends lost 1 base and 0 bases respectively, with 11 bases between them. This CDR3 contains 16 residues. This record belongs to a study of T cell responses to AZD1222 COVID-19 vaccine. Study context: The study pooled second doses at about 4 or about 12 weeks.

Sequenced by immunoSEQ multiplex PCR; TCRdb stores in-frame clones only, minus some. This table has fewer than 200,000 clones, more than 90% appearing once. General observations from the study: Spike was spanned by vaccine-associated CD4 TCRs, which were dominant at 160-218 and 743-854. The donor cohort was predominantly white British with a female majority, and clonal diversity may have been underestimated. Scientists sampled the repertoires only once the peak T cell response had passed.

This chain uses TRBV19 with TRBJ2-3; no reliable D call. This clonotype originated in an adult in good health. This specimen consisted of peripheral blood, obtained on day 0 of AZD1222 vaccination. The CDR3 DNA reads TGTGCCAGTAGTATAGTCCGAGTGACTAGCACAGATACGCAGTATTTT. The encoded protein is CASSIVRVTSTDTQYF.